A single sample gave rise to the 14 T cell receptor beta chains below, sequenced in a study of graft-versus-host responses after intestinal transplantation. Antigens of these TCRs are unknown. Generated by immunoSEQ multiplex PCR, the TCRdb table keeps only in-frame clones and is missing some. The sample has 70,000 or so clones; 84% are singletons. The source material was unstimulated CD4+ T cells sorted from spleen or lymph node cells, sampled before transplant. These receptors originate from a human donor who was the organ donor for an intestinal transplant.

The V call is TRBV5-1, the J call TRBJ2-5; 8 bases are a match to TRBD2. This CDR3 comprises 17 residues. Germline V gene sequence: CDR1 SGHRS, CDR2 YFSETQ. With V trimmed by 4 bases and J by 5 bases, 16 bases remained unmatched. The CDR3 nucleotides read TGCGCCAGCAGCACTGACTGGCGGGGGGCCCTCGAGGAGACCCAGTACTTC. Its protein product is CASSTDWRGALEETQYF.

The chain couples TRBV23-1 to TRBJ2-7; tentative D call: TRBD1 (5 bases). TRBV23-1 is assigned to the ORF class and has an uncertain function. V dropped 3 bases and J dropped 0 bases, with 9 bases sitting between them. The CDR3 is made up of 14 amino acids. The chain's CDR3 is CASSHYRSSYEQYV. CDR3 DNA: TGCGCCAGCAGTCATTACAGGAGCTCCTACGAGCAGTACGTC.

The V call is TRBV19, the J call TRBJ1-2, with 7 bases matching TRBD1. CDR3 length: 15 amino acids. V was clipped by 2 bases and J by 8 bases; unmatched bases: 11. Per the germline V gene, CDR1 is LNHDA and CDR2 is SQIVND (reference sequence). The CDR3 DNA follows: TGTGCCAGTAGTATATCCCGATTGGACAGGAGAGGCTACACCTTC. Amino acid sequence: CASSISRLDRRGYTF. The whole variable domain, remainder taken from reference TRBV19 and TRBJ1-2, is DGGITQSPKYLFRKEGQNVTLSCEQNLNHDAMYWYRQDPGQGLRLIYYSQIVNDFQKGDIAEGYSVSREKKESFPLTVTSAQKNPTAFYLCASSISRLDRRGYTFGSGTRLTVV.

V and J are TRBV28 and TRBJ2-7; tentative D call: TRBD1 (5 bases). The CDR3 has 16 amino acids. CDR1 is MDHEN, CDR2 SYDVKM, per germline. V lost 5 bases, J lost 0 bases, and 17 bases lay in between. CDR3 coding DNA: TGTGCCAGCAGTCCAACAACAACTGACAGCTCCTACGAGCAGTACGTC. It codes for CASSPTTTDSSYEQYV.

This clone was counted a few times. The J gene is TRBJ1-2, the V gene TRBV5-6; no reliable D call. Between the trimmed V and J ends, which lost 1 base and 7 bases, there was a span of 14 bases. Per the germline V gene, CDR1 is SGHDT and CDR2 is YYEEEE. The CDR3 contains 14 residues. The CDR3 coding sequence is TGTGCCAGCAGCTTGACCAGCAGCCGGGGTGGCTACACCTTC. Translation gives CASSLTSSRGGYTF.

V and J are TRBV19 and TRBJ2-3, with a possible D match to TRBD2 (7 bases). Trimming removed 9 bases from V and 2 bases from J, with 24 bases in between. The CDR3 sequence is 17 residues long. Germline values: CDR1 LNHDA, CDR2 SQIVND (reference sequence). The CDR3 DNA reads as TGTGCCAGCCAGAGGGGGGGAAAAGTCGGCCTCACAGATACGCAGTATTTT. This sequence encodes CASQRGGKVGLTDTQYF.

The chain couples TRBV7-2 to TRBJ1-6; 10 nucleotides agree with TRBD1. Germline CDR1 SGHTA, CDR2 FQGNSA. V was clipped by 6 bases and J by 0 bases; unmatched bases: 5. This CDR3 region has 17 residues. The CDR3 DNA follows: TGTGCCAGCAGAGAGGACAGGGGGAGCTCCTATAATTCACCCCTCCACTTT. This gives the protein CASREDRGSSYNSPLHF.

The rearrangement joins TRBV20-1 to TRBJ2-7, with a possible D match to TRBD1 (5 bases). CDR3 length equals 11 residues. V gave up 3 bases and J gave up 3 bases, with 6 bases separating them. Germline V gene sequence: CDR1 DFQATT, CDR2 SNEGSKA (reference sequence). The CDR3 loop reads CSASQGYEQYV. In DNA, the CDR3 is TGCAGTGCTAGCCAGGGCTACGAGCAGTACGTC.

V and J are TRBV7-9 and TRBJ1-4; D uncertain. Germline CDR1 reads SEHNR; CDR2 reads FQNEAQ (reference sequence). This CDR3 spans 15 amino acids. Trimming cost V 1 base and J 3 bases, with 9 bases left between them. CDR3 loop: CASSLVRGSNEKLFF. CDR3 sequence (DNA): TGTGCCAGCAGCTTAGTGCGGGGATCTAATGAAAAACTGTTTTTT.

The genes are TRBV2 and TRBJ1-4; 7 bases are a match to TRBD1. J lost 4 bases, V lost 6 bases, and 8 bases had no gene match. The CDR3 has 15 residues. Germline V gives CDR1 SNHLY, CDR2 FYNNEI. This CDR3 is CASRRPGQINEKLFF. CDR3 DNA: TGTGCCAGCAGGCGCCCGGGACAGATTAATGAAAAACTGTTTTTT.

This clone was seen only once. This sequence joins TRBV7-2 and TRBJ1-5; 8 bases fit TRBD1. The CDR3 sequence is 14 residues long. Germline V lookup: CDR1 SGHTA, CDR2 FQGNSA. Losses at the gene ends were 3 bases for V and 6 bases for J; bases not matched to a gene: 4. CDR3 DNA sequence: TGTGCCAGCAGCTTTGACAGGGGTGGTCAGCCCCAGCATTTT. This encodes CASSFDRGGQPQHF. Looking up the rest from reference TRBV7-2 and TRBJ1-5 gives the full variable domain: GAGVSQSPSNKVTEKGKDVELRCDPISGHTALYWYRQSLGQGLEFLIYFQGNSAPDKSGLPSDRFSAERTGGSVSTLTIQRTQQEDSAVYLCASSFDRGGQPQHFGDGTRLSIL.

This chain links TRBV4-1 with TRBJ2-3, with 7 bases that match TRBD2. The CDR3 is 17 amino acids. With 0 bases clipped from V and 0 bases from J, the junction kept 6 bases outside the gene matches. CDR1 and CDR2 (germline): MGHRA, YSYEKL. CDR3 in DNA: TGCGCCAGCAGCCAAGAACCTAGCGGACCTAGCACAGATACGCAGTATTTT. Translated: CASSQEPSGPSTDTQYF.

The CDR3: CASRSLGNTIYF. CDR3 coding DNA: TGTGCCAGCAGGAGCCTTGGAAACACCATATATTTT. The V gene is TRBV6-5, the J gene TRBJ1-3; D is unresolved. CDR3 length: 12 amino acids. The germline CDR1 and CDR2 sequences are MNHEY and SVGAGI. Deletions cut 6 bases from V and 3 bases from J, with 6 bases between.

This sequence joins TRBV6-5 and TRBJ1-6; D call uncertain. This CDR3 is 13 amino acids long. From germline, CDR1 is MNHEY and CDR2 SVGAGI. V was trimmed by 5 bases and J by 7 bases, leaving 9 bases between them. The CDR3 DNA is TGTGCCAGCAGTGAATATGGCAATTCACCCCTCCACTTT. Amino acid sequence: CASSEYGNSPLHF.